These 8 T cell receptor beta chains were sequenced from one sample in a study of cytomegalovirus exposure and HLA in healthy donors. The study ran its PCR with 60 Vbeta and 13 Jbeta primers. The protocol was immunoSEQ multiplex PCR, while the TCRdb copy is restricted to in-frame clones and leaves out a portion. Found here are under 200,000 clones, about 85% of them singletons; the top ten hold approximately 2.5%. Source material: PBMCs. The receptors stem from a man aged 25 to 40 in good health and CMV-seropositive.

This clone occurred once. V is TRBV7-2 and J is TRBJ2-1, with a possible D match to TRBD2 (5 bases). Germline CDR1 is SGHTA and CDR2 is FQGNSA. The CDR3 has 15 amino acids. Trimming took 5 bases from V and 7 from J, leaving 18 bases between them. In DNA, the CDR3 is TGTGCCAGCAGCCTTTCCGGGGTGACGGCTAATGAGCAGTTCTTC. This sequence encodes CASSLSGVTANEQFF. The full variable domain, with the rest looked up from reference TRBV7-2 and TRBJ2-1, is GAGVSQSPSNKVTEKGKDVELRCDPISGHTALYWYRQSLGQGLEFLIYFQGNSAPDKSGLPSDRFSAERTGGSVSTLTIQRTQQEDSAVYLCASSLSGVTANEQFFGPGTRLTVL.

V usage is TRBV4-3 and J usage is TRBJ2-7; 8 bases fit TRBD2. Germline V gene lookup returns CDR1 LGHNA and CDR2 YSLEER. Trimming removed 1 base from V and 2 bases from J; junction bases left unmatched: 4. The CDR3 length is 15 residues. CDR3 sequence (DNA): TGCGCCAGCAGCCAAGTAGCGGGACTAACCTACGAGCAGTACTTC. This encodes CASSQVAGLTYEQYF.

This sequence joins TRBV2 and TRBJ1-2, with 8 bases that match TRBD1. The V segment lost 6 bases and the J segment 6 bases; nucleotides outside the gene matches: 15. This CDR3 has 16 amino acids. The germline V gene has CDR1 SNHLY and CDR2 FYNNEI. CDR3 bases: TGTGCCAGCAGCGAGGGGCGGACAGGGAGTAGGGATGGCTACACCTTC. This gives the protein CASSEGRTGSRDGYTF.

This chain connects TRBV10-1 to TRBJ1-1; TRBD1 is a possible D gene (6 bases). Germline lookup yields CDR1 WNHNN and CDR2 SYGVQD (reference sequence). This CDR3 comprises 13 residues. V was shortened by 4 bases and J by 5 bases, with 11 bases between the two germline ends. CDR3 amino acids: CASSGQGRTEAFF. DNA for the CDR3: TGCGCCAGCAGTGGGCAGGGGAGAACTGAAGCTTTCTTT.

V is TRBV27 and J is TRBJ1-1; possible D gene TRBD1, 6 bases. V was pared by 3 bases and J by 4 bases, with 15 bases between. The CDR3 is 15 residues long. Germline V gives CDR1 MNHEY, CDR2 SMNVEV (reference sequence). The CDR3 spells CASSLRGQSATEAFF. The CDR3 DNA reads as TGTGCCAGCAGTTTGAGAGGACAGTCAGCCACTGAAGCTTTCTTT.

This rearrangement joins TRBV5-5 to TRBJ2-2, with 8 positions matching TRBD2. Trimming at V came to 0 bases and at J to 9 bases, leaving 10 bases not matched to a gene. The length of the CDR3 is 16 residues. Germline V gene sequence: CDR1 SGHKS, CDR2 YYEKEE (reference sequence). CDR3 in amino acids: CASSLESGRAMWELFF. The CDR3 DNA is TGTGCCAGCAGCTTGGAATCCGGGAGGGCTATGTGGGAGCTGTTTTTT.

The V and J genes are TRBV19 and TRBJ1-2; 8 bases are a match to TRBD1. V shed 3 bases and J 7 bases; nucleotides not matched to a gene: 7. Germline V gives CDR1 LNHDA, CDR2 SQIVND (reference sequence). The length of the CDR3 is 14 residues. CDR3 bases: TGTGCCAGTAGTATCTCGCCGACAGGGGTTGGCTACACCTTC. Its protein is CASSISPTGVGYTF.

This clone was seen a few times. This rearrangement joins TRBV5-1 to TRBJ1-4; D possibly corresponds to TRBD1 (6 bases). The CDR3 totals 14 residues. CDR1 SGHRS and CDR2 YFSETQ come from the germline V gene. V gave up 5 bases and J gave up 7 bases, with 15 bases separating them. CDR3 region: CASSSQGWGEKLFF. CDR3 sequence (DNA): TGCGCCAGCAGTTCGCAGGGGTGGGGTGAAAAACTGTTTTTT.